A single sample gave rise to the 9 T cell receptor beta chains below, sequenced in a study of persistence of HIV-infected CD4 T cells. Cells were stimulated with CMV-infected fibroblast lysates at 8.5 to 10 ug/mL. Memory cells lacking CD40L and CD69 with high CD45RO were sorted. The libraries were made with immunoSEQ version 4 in survey mode. The data were produced by immunoSEQ multiplex PCR, yet TCRdb's version contains in-frame clones alone and is incomplete. The table has 35,000 to 40,000 clones, 80% seen once. What these receptors recognize is not known. The specimen comprised CD4+ T cells sorted from PBMCs after approximately 20-hour stimulation, sampled from a patient who received antiretroviral therapy. Receptors originate from an adult man with HIV who was CMV-seropositive.

This sequence joins TRBV4-2 and TRBJ1-5; D gene ambiguous. In germline, CDR1 is LGHNA, CDR2 YNFKEQ. Trimming left V 3 bases short and J 5 bases short, with 14 bases between. The CDR3 covers 15 residues. Here the CDR3 reads CASSQRYGRDQPQHF. In nucleotides, the CDR3 is TGTGCCAGCAGCCAGAGGTATGGCCGGGATCAGCCCCAGCATTTT.

The chain links TRBV6-2 or TRBV6-3 to TRBJ2-2; tentative D call: TRBD1 (5 bases). CDR1 MNHEY and CDR2 SVGEGT come from the germline V gene. The CDR3 sequence is 17 residues long. V was pared by 2 bases and J by 2 bases, with 15 bases between. The CDR3 reads CASSYPGINLNTGELFF. The CDR3 nucleotides are TGTGCCAGCAGTTACCCAGGGATCAATCTCAACACCGGGGAGCTGTTTTTT.

The chain couples TRBV20-1 to TRBJ2-5; the D call may be TRBD1 or TRBD2 (5 bases each). Between the trimmed V and J ends, which lost 5 bases and 5 bases, there was a span of 12 bases. The length of the CDR3 is 12 residues. Germline V gene data show CDR1 as DFQATT and CDR2 as SNEGSKA (reference sequence). The CDR3 sequence is CSAGDRGETQYF. The CDR3 DNA reads as TGCAGTGCTGGTGACAGAGGGGAGACCCAGTACTTC.

Here the CDR3 reads CAISESGGNEAFF. CDR3 nucleotide sequence: TGTGCCATCAGTGAGTCTGGAGGGAATGAAGCTTTCTTT. The chain has TRBV10-3 and TRBJ1-1, with D unresolved. CDR3 length equals 13 residues. Trimming stripped 0 bases from V and 7 bases from J, with 9 bases between. Looked up from germline, CDR1 is ENHRY and CDR2 is SYGVKD.

This clone was counted a few times. The J gene is TRBJ2-2, the V gene TRBV7-8; 8 bases agree with TRBD1. V dropped 2 bases and J dropped 7; count of bases not matched to a gene: 6. Germline assignment: CDR1 SGHVS and CDR2 FQNEAQ. CDR3 length equals 15 residues. The CDR3 loop is CASSLRTGLGGELFF. The CDR3 DNA follows: TGTGCCAGCAGCTTAAGGACAGGGCTCGGCGGGGAGCTGTTTTTT. Based on the CDR3 plus reference TRBV7-8 and TRBJ2-2, the full variable domain is GAGVSQSPRYKVAKRGQDVALRCDPISGHVSLFWYQQALGQGPEFLTYFQNEAQLDKSGLPSDRFFAERPEGSVSTLKIQRTQQEDSAVYLCASSLRTGLGGELFFGEGSRLTVL.

V and J are TRBV5-1 and TRBJ1-1; D gene ambiguous. Deletions cut 1 base from V and 1 base from J, with 17 bases between. There are 17 residues in the CDR3. The germline gives CDR1 SGHRS, CDR2 YFSETQ. CDR3 DNA sequence: TGCGCCAGCAGCTTGAAGAACCCAGGCGTGAGGAACACTGAAGCTTTCTTT. The encoded protein is CASSLKNPGVRNTEAFF.

The gene calls are TRBV28 and TRBJ2-1; D gene uncertain. The CDR3 is 14 residues long. In germline, CDR1 is MDHEN, CDR2 SYDVKM. V was clipped by 3 bases and J by 6 bases, with 12 bases between them. CDR3 region: CASSLIGQINEQFF. CDR3 DNA sequence: TGTGCCAGCAGTTTGATCGGCCAAATCAATGAGCAGTTCTTC.

This clone was seen once. The chain recombines TRBV7-9 with TRBJ1-4; 8 bases map to TRBD1. The CDR3 extends over 16 amino acids. The junction had 12 bases not matched to a gene; V was cut back by 5 bases and J by 7 bases. Looked up from germline, CDR1 is SEHNR and CDR2 is FQNEAQ (reference sequence). For the CDR3, the DNA is TGTGCCAGCAGCCTAGGGGGCCAGGGGGCTTCTGAAAAACTGTTTTTT. Translating gives CASSLGGQGASEKLFF.

With regard to this clone: One junction end does not reproduce the germline sequence, and a read error may be involved. The V call is TRBV6-1, the J call TRBJ2-7, with 9 bases identical to TRBD2. The CDR3 totals 15 residues. Germline assignment: CDR1 MNHNS and CDR2 SASEGT. The CDR3 DNA reads TGTGCCAGCAGTCAAGCGGGGGGCACAACCTACGAGCAGTACTTC. Translated, it gives CASSQAGGTTYEQYF.